This section outlines one T cell receptor (beta chain) sequence together with its context. The sample is drawn from a study of OX40 agonist ivuxolimab in advanced cancers. Trimming took off 6 bases at V and 9 bases at J, with 18 bases between the two ends. The CDR3 is made up of 15 amino acids. Per germline, CDR1 MNHEY and CDR2 SVGAGI. The protocol was immunoSEQ multiplex PCR, while the TCRdb copy is restricted to in-frame clones and leaves out a portion. The sample lists 58,000 or so clones, approximately 82% seen once, with about 4.5% in the top ten. The starting material was CD4+ or CD8+ T cells sorted from blood, obtained in a trial of the OX40 agonist ivuxolimab. The origin of this receptor is an adult with an advanced solid tumor such as melanoma, head and neck, liver or kidney cancer. The V gene is TRBV6-5, the J gene TRBJ1-6; D gene ambiguous. CDR3 in amino acids: CASSHDAWGGSPLHF. CDR3 coding DNA: TGTGCCAGCAGCCATGACGCCTGGGGTGGTTCACCCCTCCACTTT.